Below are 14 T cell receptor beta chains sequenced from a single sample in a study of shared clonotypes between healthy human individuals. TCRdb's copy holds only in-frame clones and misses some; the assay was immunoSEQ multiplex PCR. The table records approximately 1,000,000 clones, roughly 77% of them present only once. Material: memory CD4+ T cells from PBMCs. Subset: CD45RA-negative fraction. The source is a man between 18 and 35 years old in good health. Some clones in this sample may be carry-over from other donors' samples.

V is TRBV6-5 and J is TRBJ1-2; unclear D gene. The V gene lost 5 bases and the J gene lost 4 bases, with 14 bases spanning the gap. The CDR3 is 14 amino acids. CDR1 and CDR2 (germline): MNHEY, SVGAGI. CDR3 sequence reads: CASSPPAGGYGYTF. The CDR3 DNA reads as TGTGCCAGCAGTCCCCCGGCAGGTGGCTATGGCTACACCTTC.

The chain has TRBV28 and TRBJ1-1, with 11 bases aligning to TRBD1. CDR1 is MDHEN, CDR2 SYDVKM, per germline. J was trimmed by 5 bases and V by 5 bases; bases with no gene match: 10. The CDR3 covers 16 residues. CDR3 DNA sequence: TGTGCCAGCAGTCCCAGGACAGGGGGCTCGAAAACTGAAGCTTTCTTT. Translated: CASSPRTGGSKTEAFF.

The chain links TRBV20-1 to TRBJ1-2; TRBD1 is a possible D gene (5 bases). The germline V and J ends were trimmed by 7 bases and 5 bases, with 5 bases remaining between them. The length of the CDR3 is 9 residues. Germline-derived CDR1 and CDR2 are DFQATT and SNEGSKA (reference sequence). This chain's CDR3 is CSGGYGYTF. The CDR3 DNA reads TGCAGTGGGGGGTATGGCTACACCTTC.

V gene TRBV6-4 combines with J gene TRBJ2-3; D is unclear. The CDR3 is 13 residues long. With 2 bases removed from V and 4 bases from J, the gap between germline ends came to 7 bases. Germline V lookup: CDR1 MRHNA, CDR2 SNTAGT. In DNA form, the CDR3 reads TGTGCCAGCAGTGACACCCGCGCAGATACGCAGTATTTT. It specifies CASSDTRADTQYF.

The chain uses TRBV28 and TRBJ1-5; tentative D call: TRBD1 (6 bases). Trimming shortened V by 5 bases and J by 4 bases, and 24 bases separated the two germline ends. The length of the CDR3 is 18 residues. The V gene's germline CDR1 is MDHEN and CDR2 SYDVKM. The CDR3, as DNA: TGTGCCAGCAGTGTTGGAGGGTTTGGGCAGGGGATTAATCAGCCCCAGCATTTT. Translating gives CASSVGGFGQGINQPQHF.

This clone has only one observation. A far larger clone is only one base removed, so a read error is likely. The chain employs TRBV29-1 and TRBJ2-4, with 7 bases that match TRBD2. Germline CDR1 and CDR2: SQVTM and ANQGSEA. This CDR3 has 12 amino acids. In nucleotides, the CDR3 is TGCAACGGGGGGAGTGGCAAAAACATTCAGTACTTC. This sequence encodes CNGGSGKNIQYF. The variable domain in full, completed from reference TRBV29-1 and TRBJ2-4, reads SAVISQKPSRDICQRGTSLTIQCQVDSQVTMMFWYRQQPGQSLTLIATANQGSEATYESGFVIDKFPISRPNLTFSTLTVSNMSPEDSSIYLCNGGSGKNIQYFGAGTRLSVL.

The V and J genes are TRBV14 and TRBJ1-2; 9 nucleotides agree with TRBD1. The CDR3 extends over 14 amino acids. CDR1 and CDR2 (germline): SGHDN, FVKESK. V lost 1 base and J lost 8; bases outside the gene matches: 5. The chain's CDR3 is CASSQVWGTGGYTF. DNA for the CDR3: TGTGCCAGCAGCCAAGTTTGGGGGACAGGGGGCTACACCTTC.

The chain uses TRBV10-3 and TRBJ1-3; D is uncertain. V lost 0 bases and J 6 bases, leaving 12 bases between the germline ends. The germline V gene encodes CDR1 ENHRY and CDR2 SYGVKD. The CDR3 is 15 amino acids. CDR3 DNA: TGTGCCATCAGTGAGTCGTTGGCAGGAACAAACACCATATATTTT. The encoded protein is CAISESLAGTNTIYF.

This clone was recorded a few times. CDR3 nucleotides: TGCGCCAGCAGCCAAGACAGGGGGTTGGAAAAACTGTTTTTT. Amino acid sequence: CASSQDRGLEKLFF. This chain links TRBV4-3 with TRBJ1-4; 7 positions agree with TRBD1. V lost 0 bases, J lost 8 bases, and 3 bases stayed unmatched. Germline CDR1 LGHNA, CDR2 YSLEER. The CDR3 loop spans 14 amino acids.

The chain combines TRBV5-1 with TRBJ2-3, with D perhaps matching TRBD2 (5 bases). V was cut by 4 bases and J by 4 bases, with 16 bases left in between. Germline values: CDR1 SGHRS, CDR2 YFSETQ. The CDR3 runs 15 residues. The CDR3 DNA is TGCGCCAGCAGCGCGTTAACGGGAACGTCAGATACGCAGTATTTT. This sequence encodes CASSALTGTSDTQYF. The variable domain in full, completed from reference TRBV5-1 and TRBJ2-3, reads KAGVTQTPRYLIKTRGQQVTLSCSPISGHRSVSWYQQTPGQGLQFLFEYFSETQRNKGNFPGRFSGRQFSNSRSEMNVSTLELGDSALYLCASSALTGTSDTQYFGPGTRLTVL.

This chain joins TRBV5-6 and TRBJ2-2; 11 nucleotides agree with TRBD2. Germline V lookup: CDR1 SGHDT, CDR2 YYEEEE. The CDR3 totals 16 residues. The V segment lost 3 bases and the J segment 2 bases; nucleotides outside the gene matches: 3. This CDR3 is CASSSRLAGNTGELFF. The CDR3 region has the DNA TGTGCCAGCAGCTCCAGACTAGCGGGAAACACCGGGGAGCTGTTTTTT.

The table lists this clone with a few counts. CDR3 sequence reads: CASSPGGGYSNQPQHF. The CDR3 nucleotides are TGTGCCAGCAGTCCCGGAGGGGGTTATAGCAATCAGCCCCAGCATTTT. The chain is built from TRBV28 and TRBJ1-5; maybe TRBD1 (6 bases). The germline gives CDR1 MDHEN, CDR2 SYDVKM. Trimming removed 5 bases from V and 0 bases from J, with 14 bases in between. The CDR3 covers 16 residues.

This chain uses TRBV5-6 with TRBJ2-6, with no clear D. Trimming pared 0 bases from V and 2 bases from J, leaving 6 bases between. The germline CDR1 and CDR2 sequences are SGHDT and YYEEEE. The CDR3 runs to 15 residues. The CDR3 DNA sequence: TGTGCCAGCAGCTTGGTAGCAGCTGGGGCCAACGTCCTGACTTTC. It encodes CASSLVAAGANVLTF.

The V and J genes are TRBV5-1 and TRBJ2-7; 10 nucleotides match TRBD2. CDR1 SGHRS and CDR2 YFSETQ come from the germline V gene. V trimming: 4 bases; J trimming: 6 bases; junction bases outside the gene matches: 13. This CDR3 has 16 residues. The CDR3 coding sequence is TGCGCCAGCAGCGAATTCCTAGCGGGAGCATCTGGCGAGCAGTACTTC. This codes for CASSEFLAGASGEQYF.